This T cell receptor beta chain comes out of a study of blood T cell repertoires in COVID-19. Across the study: Some COVID-19 samples were acute and others convalescent; all came from the United States, Italy and Spain. PBMCs, B-cell-depleted T cells, or T cells provided the cDNA or gDNA that made up the material.

Original handling: Counts of nucleated cells, estimated from reference gene primer amplification, were obtained. Assay: immunoSEQ multiplex PCR; the TCRdb copy retains only in-frame clones and omits some. V, J and clone size are those of that table, while D and trimming were read from the DNA. Here the sample spans approximately 90,000 clones, 85% being singletons. The V end was cut by 3 bases, the J end by 1 base, with 6 bases between. Germline CDR1 LNHDA, CDR2 SQIVND (reference sequence). The CDR3 runs 14 residues. The sequenced material came from peripheral blood. This clonotype was obtained from a man at least 80 years old with acute or convalescent COVID-19. The chain employs TRBV19 and TRBJ2-2; no firm D call. The CDR3 bases are TGTGCCAGTAGTATTCGGGTGAACACCGGGGAGCTGTTTTTT. It yields the protein CASSIRVNTGELFF.